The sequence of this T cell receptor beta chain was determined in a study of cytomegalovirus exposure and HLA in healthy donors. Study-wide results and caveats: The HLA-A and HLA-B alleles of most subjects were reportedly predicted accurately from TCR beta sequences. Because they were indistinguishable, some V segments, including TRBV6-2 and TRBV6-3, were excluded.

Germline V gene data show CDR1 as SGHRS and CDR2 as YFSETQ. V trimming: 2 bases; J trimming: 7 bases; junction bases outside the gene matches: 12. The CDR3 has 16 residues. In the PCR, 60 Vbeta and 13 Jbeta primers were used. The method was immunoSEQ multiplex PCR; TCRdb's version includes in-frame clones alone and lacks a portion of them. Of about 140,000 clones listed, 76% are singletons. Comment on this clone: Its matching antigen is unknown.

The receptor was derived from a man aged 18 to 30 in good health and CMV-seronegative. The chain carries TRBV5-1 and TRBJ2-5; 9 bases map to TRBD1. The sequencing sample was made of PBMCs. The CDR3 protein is CASSFPYRGRESTQYF. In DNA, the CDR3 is TGCGCCAGCAGCTTTCCATACAGGGGGCGCGAGTCGACCCAGTACTTC.